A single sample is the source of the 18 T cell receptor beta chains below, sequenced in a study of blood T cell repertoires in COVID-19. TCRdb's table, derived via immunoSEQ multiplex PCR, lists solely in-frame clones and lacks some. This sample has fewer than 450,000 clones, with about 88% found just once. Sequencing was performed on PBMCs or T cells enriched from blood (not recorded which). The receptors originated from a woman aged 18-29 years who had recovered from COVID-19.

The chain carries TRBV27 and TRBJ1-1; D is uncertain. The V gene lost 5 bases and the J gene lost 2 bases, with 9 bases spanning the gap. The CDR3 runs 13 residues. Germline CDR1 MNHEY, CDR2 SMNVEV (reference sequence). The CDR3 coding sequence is TGTGCCAGCAGTCCGGGTTTTAACACTGAAGCTTTCTTT. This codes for CASSPGFNTEAFF.

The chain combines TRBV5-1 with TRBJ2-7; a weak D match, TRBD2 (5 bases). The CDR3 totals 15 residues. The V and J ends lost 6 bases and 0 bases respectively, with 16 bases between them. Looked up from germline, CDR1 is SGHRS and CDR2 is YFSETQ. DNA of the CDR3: TGCGCCAGCAACCCGGGGAGCGGTAGCTCCTACGAGCAGTACTTC. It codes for CASNPGSGSSYEQYF.

DNA of the CDR3: TGTGCCAGTAATTCTAATCGGGGGAACACTGAAGCTTTCTTT. It is translated as CASNSNRGNTEAFF. The genes are TRBV19 and TRBJ1-1; no reliable D call. Germline V gives CDR1 LNHDA, CDR2 SQIVND (reference sequence). This CDR3 region has 14 residues. Trimming pared 7 bases from V and 1 base from J, leaving 13 bases between.

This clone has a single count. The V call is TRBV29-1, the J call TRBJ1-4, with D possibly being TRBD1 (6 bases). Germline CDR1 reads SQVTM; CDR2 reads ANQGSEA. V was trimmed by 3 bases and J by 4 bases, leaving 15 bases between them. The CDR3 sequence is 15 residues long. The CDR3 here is CSVEGRGANNEKLFF. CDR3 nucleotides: TGCAGCGTTGAGGGCAGGGGAGCTAATAATGAAAAACTGTTTTTT.

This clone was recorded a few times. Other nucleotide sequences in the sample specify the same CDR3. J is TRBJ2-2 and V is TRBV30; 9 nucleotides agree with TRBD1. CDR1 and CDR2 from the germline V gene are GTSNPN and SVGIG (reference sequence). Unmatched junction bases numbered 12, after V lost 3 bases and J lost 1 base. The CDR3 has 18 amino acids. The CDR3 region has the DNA TGTGCCTGGAGGGGTTCGACAGGGGGTAGTTGGAACACCGGGGAGCTGTTTTTT. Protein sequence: CAWRGSTGGSWNTGELFF.

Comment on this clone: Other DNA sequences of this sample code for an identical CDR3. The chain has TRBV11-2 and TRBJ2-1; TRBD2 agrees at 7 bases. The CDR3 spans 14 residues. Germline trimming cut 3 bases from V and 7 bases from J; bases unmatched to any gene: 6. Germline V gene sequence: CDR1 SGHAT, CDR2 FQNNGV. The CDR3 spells CASSFSLGGNEQFF. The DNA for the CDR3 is TGTGCCAGCAGCTTTAGCCTGGGAGGGAATGAGCAGTTCTTC.

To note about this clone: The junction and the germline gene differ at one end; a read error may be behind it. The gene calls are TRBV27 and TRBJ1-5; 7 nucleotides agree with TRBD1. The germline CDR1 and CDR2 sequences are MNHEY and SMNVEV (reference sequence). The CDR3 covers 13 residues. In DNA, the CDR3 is TGTGCCTGCAGACAGGGTTTCAATCAGCCCCAGCATTTT. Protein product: CACRQGFNQPQHF.

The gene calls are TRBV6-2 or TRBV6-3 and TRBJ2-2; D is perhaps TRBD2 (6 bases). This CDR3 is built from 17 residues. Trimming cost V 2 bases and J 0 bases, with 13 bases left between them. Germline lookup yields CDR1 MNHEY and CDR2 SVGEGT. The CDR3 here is CASSYGPRTTNTGELFF. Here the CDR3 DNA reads TGTGCCAGCAGTTACGGCCCAAGGACTACGAACACCGGGGAGCTGTTTTTT.

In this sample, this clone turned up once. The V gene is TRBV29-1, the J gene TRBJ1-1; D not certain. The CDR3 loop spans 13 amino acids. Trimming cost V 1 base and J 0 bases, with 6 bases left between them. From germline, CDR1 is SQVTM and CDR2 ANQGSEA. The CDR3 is CSVEGRLNTEAFF. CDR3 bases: TGCAGCGTTGAAGGCAGGCTGAACACTGAAGCTTTCTTT.

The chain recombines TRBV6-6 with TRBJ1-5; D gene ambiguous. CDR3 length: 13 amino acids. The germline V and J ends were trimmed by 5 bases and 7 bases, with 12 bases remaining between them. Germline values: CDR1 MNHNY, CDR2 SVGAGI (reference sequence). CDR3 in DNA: TGTGCCAGCAGTCTAAAACTTTTGCAGCCCCAGCATTTT. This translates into CASSLKLLQPQHF.

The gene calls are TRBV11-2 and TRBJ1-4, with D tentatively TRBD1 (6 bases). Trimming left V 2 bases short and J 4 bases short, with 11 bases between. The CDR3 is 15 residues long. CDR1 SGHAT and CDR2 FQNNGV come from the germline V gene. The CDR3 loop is CASSLRGGFNEKLFF. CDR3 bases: TGTGCCAGCAGCTTAAGGGGGGGGTTTAATGAAAAACTGTTTTTT. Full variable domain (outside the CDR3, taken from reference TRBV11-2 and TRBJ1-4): EAGVAQSPRYKIIEKRQSVAFWCNPISGHATLYWYQQILGQGPKLLIQFQNNGVVDDSQLPKDRFSAERLKGVDSTLKIQPAKLEDSAVYLCASSLRGGFNEKLFFGSGTQLSVL.

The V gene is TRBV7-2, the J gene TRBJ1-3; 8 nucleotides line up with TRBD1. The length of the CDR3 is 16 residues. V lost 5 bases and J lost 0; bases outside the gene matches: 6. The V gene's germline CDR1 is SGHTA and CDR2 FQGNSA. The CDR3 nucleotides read TGTGCCAGCAGCGCTGGGACAGGCAGCTCTGGAAACACCATATATTTT. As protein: CASSAGTGSSGNTIYF.

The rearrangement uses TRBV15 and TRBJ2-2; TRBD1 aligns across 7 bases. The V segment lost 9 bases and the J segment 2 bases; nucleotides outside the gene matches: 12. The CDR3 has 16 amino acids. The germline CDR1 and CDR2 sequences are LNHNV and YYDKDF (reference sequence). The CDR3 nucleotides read TGTGCCACATACCTGCACAGGGGCTCCAACACCGGGGAGCTGTTTTTT. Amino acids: CATYLHRGSNTGELFF.

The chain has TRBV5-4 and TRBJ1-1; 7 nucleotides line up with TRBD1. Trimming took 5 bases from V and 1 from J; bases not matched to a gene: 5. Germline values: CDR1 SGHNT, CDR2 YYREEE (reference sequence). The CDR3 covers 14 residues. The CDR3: CASRETGTNTEAFF. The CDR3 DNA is TGTGCCAGCAGGGAGACAGGGACGAACACTGAAGCTTTCTTT.

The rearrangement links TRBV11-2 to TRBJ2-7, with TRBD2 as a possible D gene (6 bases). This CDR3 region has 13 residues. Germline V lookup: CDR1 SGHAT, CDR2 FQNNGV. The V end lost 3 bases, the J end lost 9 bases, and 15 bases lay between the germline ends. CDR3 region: CASSFSPDGGQYF. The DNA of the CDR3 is TGTGCCAGCAGCTTTTCCCCCGACGGGGGGCAGTACTTC.

CDR3 sequence reads: CASSAGGPGYGYTF. CDR3 nucleotides: TGTGCCAGCAGCGCCGGGGGACCGGGCTATGGCTACACCTTC. This chain links TRBV7-3 with TRBJ1-2; perhaps TRBD1 as D (5 bases). Germline V CDR1 and CDR2: SGHTA, FQGTGA. Trimming removed 5 bases at V and 4 bases at J, with 14 bases between. The length of the CDR3 is 14 residues.

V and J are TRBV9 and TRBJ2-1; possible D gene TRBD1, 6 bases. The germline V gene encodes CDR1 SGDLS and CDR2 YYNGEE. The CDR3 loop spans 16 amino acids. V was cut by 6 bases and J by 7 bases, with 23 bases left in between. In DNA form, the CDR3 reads TGTGCCAGCACCCCGGTGGGGGCAGGGCGTGTGAATGAGCAGTTCTTC. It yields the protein CASTPVGAGRVNEQFF. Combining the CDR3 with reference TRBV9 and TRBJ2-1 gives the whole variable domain DSGVTQTPKHLITATGQRVTLRCSPRSGDLSVYWYQQSLDQGLQFLIQYYNGEERAKGNILERFSAQQFPDLHSELNLSSLELGDSALYFCASTPVGAGRVNEQFFGPGTRLTVL.

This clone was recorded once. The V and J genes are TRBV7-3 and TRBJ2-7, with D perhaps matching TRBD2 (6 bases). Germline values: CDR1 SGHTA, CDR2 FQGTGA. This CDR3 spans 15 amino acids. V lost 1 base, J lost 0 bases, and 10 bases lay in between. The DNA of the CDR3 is TGTGCCAGCAGCTTAAGTCCCGGGGGCTCCTACGAGCAGTACTTC. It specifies CASSLSPGGSYEQYF.